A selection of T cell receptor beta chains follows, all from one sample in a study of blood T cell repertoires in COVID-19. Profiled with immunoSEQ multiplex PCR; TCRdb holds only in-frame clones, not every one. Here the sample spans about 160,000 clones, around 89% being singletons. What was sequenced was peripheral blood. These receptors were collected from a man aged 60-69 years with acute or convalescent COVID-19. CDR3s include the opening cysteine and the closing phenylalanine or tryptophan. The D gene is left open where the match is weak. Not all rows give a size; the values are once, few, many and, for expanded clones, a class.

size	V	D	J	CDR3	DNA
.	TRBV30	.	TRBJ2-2	CAWSVSGELFF	TGTGCCTGGAGTGTCTCCGGGGAGCTGTTTTTT
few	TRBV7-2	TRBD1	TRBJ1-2	CASSLVLTGRGNGYTF	TGTGCCAGCAGCTTGGTCCTGACAGGGAGAGGGAATGGCTACACCTTC
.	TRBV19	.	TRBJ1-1	CASQGRWATEAFF	TGTGCCAGTCAGGGGCGCTGGGCCACTGAAGCTTTCTTT
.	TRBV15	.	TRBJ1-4	CATSRTPTGDEKLFF	TGTGCCACCAGCAGAACCCCAACAGGTGATGAAAAACTGTTTTTT
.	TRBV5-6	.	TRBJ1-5	CASSLAGSNQPQHF	TGTGCCAGCAGCTTGGCAGGGAGCAATCAGCCCCAGCATTTT
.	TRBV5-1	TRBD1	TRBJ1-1	CASSPRPGQFLGEAFF	TGCGCCAGCAGCCCAAGGCCGGGACAGTTTTTAGGTGAAGCTTTCTTT
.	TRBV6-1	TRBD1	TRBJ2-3	CASSDFQGADTQYF	TGTGCCAGCAGTGATTTCCAGGGGGCAGATACGCAGTATTTT
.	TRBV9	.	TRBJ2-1	CASSVSGPPNNEQFF	TGTGCCAGCAGCGTAAGTGGGCCCCCCAACAATGAGCAGTTCTTC
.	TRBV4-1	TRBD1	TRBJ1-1	CASNRGSEAFF	TGCGCCAGCAACAGGGGTTCTGAAGCTTTCTTT
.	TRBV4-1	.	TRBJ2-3	CASSQDLDRGDTQYF	TGCGCCAGCAGCCAAGACCTGGACAGAGGGGATACGCAGTATTTT
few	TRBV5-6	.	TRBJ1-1	CASSIHRDEAFF	TGTGCCAGCAGCATTCACAGGGACGAAGCTTTCTTT
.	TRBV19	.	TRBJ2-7	CASSIGRDYEQYF	TGTGCCAGTAGTATAGGGAGGGACTACGAGCAGTACTTC
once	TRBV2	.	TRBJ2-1	CASTQGNNEQFF	TGTGCCAGCACCCAGGGCAACAATGAGCAGTTCTTC
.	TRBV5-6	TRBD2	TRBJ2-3	CPTSLATSGGGADTQYF	TGTCCCACCAGCTTGGCCACTAGCGGGGGGGGCGCAGATACGCAGTATTTT
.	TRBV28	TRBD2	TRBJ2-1	CASSTLAGGLSYNEQFF	TGTGCCAGCAGTACTCTAGCGGGGGGGCTTTCCTACAATGAGCAGTTCTTC
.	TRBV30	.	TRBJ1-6	CAWDPGSSYNSPLHF	TGTGCCTGGGACCCCGGGAGCTCCTATAATTCACCCCTCCACTTT
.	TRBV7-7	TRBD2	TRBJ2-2	CASRTGGSGELFF	TGTGCCAGCAGGACGGGGGGGAGCGGGGAGCTGTTTTTT
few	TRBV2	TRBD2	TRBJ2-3	CASSGLAGTDTQYF	TGTGCCAGCAGTGGACTAGCGGGGACAGATACGCAGTATTTT
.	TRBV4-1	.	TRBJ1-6	CASSQGRLVSPLHF	TGCGCCAGCAGCCAAGGGAGACTTGTTTCACCCCTCCACTTT
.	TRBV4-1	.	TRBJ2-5	CASSQTGQETQYF	TGCGCCAGCAGCCAAACAGGTCAAGAGACCCAGTACTTC
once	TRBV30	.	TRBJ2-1	CAWSPWAQGGLGEQFF	TGTGCCTGGAGTCCATGGGCACAGGGTGGATTGGGCGAGCAGTTCTTC
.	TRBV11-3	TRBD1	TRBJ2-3	CASSKRQGLTDTQYF	TGTGCCAGCAGCAAAAGACAGGGGTTAACAGATACGCAGTATTTT
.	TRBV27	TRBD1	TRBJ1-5	CASISGQGLTAGQPQHF	TGTGCCAGCATAAGCGGACAGGGGTTGACGGCGGGTCAGCCCCAGCATTTT
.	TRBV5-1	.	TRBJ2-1	CASSLGHRADSYNEQFF	TGCGCCAGCAGCTTGGGACACAGGGCCGACTCCTACAATGAGCAGTTCTTC
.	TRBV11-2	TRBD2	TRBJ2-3	CASSSRTSGVEDTQYF	TGTGCCAGCAGCTCCCGGACTAGCGGGGTGGAAGATACGCAGTATTTT
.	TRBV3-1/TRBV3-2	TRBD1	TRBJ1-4	CASSQEGTGGEKLFF	TGTGCCAGCAGCCAAGAAGGGACAGGGGGTGAAAAACTGTTTTTT
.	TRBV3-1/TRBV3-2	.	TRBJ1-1	CASSQAGGLNTEAFF	TGTGCCAGCAGCCAAGCGGGGGGTCTAAACACTGAAGCTTTCTTT
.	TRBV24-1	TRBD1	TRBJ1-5	CATSDKDRVDQPQHF	TGTGCCACCAGTGACAAAGACAGGGTAGATCAGCCCCAGCATTTT
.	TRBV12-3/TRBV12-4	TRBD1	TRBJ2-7	CASSPGTGYEQYF	TGTGCCAGCAGTCCCGGGACAGGCTACGAGCAGTACTTC
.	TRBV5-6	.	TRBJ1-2	CASSRSDSYGYTF	TGTGCCAGCAGTCGAAGTGACAGCTATGGCTACACCTTC
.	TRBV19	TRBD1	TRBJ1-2	CASSHRAAIRQGNYGYTF	TGTGCCAGTAGCCATCGGGCAGCTATTAGACAGGGAAACTATGGCTACACCTTC
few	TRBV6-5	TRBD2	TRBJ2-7	CASMGGEWLGEEQYF	TGTGCCAGCATGGGGGGGGAATGGTTAGGGGAAGAGCAGTACTTC
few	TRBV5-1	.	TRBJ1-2	CASSLVVGNYGYTF	TGCGCCAGCAGCTTAGTCGTCGGTAACTATGGCTACACCTTC
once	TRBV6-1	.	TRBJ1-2	CASSETGTLKDYGYTF	TGTGCCAGCAGTGAGACCGGGACACTCAAGGACTATGGCTACACCTTC
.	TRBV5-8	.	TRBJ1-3	CASSTGQPGNTIYF	TGTGCCAGCAGCACAGGGCAACCTGGAAACACCATATATTTT
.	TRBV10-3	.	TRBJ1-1	CAISERDGGDTEAFF	TGTGCCATCAGTGAGCGGGACGGAGGGGACACTGAAGCTTTCTTT
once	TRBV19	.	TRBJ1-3	CASSIRNTIYF	TGTGCCAGTAGTATTCGGAACACCATATATTTT
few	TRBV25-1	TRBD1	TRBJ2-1	CASSDDRGQRNEQFF	TGTGCCAGCAGTGATGATAGGGGACAGAGGAATGAGCAGTTCTTC
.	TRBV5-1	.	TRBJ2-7	CASSLEPGLTIYEQYF	TGCGCCAGCAGCTTAGAACCGGGATTAACTATCTACGAGCAGTACTTC
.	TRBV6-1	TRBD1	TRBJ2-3	CASSGAGGIDTQYF	TGTGCCAGCAGTGGAGCAGGGGGCATAGATACGCAGTATTTT
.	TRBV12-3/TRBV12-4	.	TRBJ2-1	CASSSESNEQFF	TGTGCCAGCAGTTCCGAGTCGAATGAGCAGTTCTTC
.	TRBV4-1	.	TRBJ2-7	CASSQNTGTYEQYF	TGCGCCAGCAGCCAAAATACAGGAACCTACGAGCAGTACTTC
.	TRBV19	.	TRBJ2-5	CASSSGVQETQYF	TGTGCCAGTAGTAGCGGGGTACAAGAGACCCAGTACTTC
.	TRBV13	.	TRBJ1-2	CASSLERGQSNGYTF	TGTGCCAGCAGCTTAGAAAGAGGACAGAGTAATGGCTACACCTTC
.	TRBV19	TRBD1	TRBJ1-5	CASSPWGDRGRGSNQPQHF	TGTGCCAGTAGTCCATGGGGGGACAGGGGGCGCGGTAGCAATCAGCCCCAGCATTTT
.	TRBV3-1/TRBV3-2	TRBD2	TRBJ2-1	CASSRAGTSGDNEQFF	TGTGCCAGCAGCCGAGCCGGGACTAGCGGAGACAATGAGCAGTTCTTC
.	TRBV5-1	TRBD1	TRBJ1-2	CASSSDGQDFYGYTF	TGCGCCAGCAGCTCCGATGGACAGGACTTCTATGGCTACACCTTC
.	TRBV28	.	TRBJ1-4	CASNPGGSNNEKLFF	TGTGCCAGCAACCCGGGGGGGAGTAATAATGAAAAACTGTTTTTT
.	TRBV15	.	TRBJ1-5	CATKLKEGNQPQHF	TGTGCCACCAAATTAAAAGAGGGAAATCAGCCCCAGCATTTT
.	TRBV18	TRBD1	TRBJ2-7	CASSQTGTGLYEQYF	TGTGCCAGCTCACAAACCGGGACAGGGCTCTACGAGCAGTACTTC
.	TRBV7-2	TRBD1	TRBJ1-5	CASSKWTGNRQPQHF	TGTGCCAGCAGCAAATGGACAGGGAATCGTCAGCCCCAGCATTTT
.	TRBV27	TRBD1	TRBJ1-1	CASSFRTGWTEAFF	TGTGCCAGCAGTTTCCGGACAGGATGGACTGAAGCTTTCTTT
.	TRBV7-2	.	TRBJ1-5	CASSLEQSQPQHF	TGTGCCAGCAGCTTAGAACAGAGTCAGCCCCAGCATTTT
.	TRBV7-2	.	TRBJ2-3	CASRPRVDTDTQYF	TGTGCCAGCAGGCCGCGGGTCGACACAGATACGCAGTATTTT
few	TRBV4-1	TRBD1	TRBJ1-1	CASSQDNRGQTEAFF	TGCGCCAGCAGCCAAGATAACAGGGGGCAAACTGAAGCTTTCTTT
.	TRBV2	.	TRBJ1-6	CASSERGRNSPLHF	TGTGCCAGCAGTGAGAGAGGGCGGAATTCACCCCTCCACTTT
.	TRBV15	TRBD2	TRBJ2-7	CATSRDLAGTEQYF	TGTGCCACCAGCAGAGATTTAGCGGGGACCGAGCAGTACTTC
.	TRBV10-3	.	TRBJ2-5	CAISVGAQETQYF	TGTGCCATCAGTGTAGGGGCGCAAGAGACCCAGTACTTC